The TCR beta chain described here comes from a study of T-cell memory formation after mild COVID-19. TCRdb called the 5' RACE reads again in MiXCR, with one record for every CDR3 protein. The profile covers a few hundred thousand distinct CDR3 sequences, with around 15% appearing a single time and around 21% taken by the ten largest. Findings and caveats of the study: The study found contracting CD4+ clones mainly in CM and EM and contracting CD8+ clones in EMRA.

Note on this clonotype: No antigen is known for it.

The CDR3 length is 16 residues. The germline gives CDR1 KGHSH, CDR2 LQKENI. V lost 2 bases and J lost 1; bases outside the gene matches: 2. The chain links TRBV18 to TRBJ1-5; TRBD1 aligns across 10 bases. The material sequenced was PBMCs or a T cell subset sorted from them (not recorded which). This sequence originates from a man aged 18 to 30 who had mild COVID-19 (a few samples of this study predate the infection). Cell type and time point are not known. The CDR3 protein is CASSPRQGASNQPQHF. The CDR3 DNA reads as TGTGCCAGCTCACCAAGACAGGGGGCAAGCAATCAGCCCCAGCATTTT.